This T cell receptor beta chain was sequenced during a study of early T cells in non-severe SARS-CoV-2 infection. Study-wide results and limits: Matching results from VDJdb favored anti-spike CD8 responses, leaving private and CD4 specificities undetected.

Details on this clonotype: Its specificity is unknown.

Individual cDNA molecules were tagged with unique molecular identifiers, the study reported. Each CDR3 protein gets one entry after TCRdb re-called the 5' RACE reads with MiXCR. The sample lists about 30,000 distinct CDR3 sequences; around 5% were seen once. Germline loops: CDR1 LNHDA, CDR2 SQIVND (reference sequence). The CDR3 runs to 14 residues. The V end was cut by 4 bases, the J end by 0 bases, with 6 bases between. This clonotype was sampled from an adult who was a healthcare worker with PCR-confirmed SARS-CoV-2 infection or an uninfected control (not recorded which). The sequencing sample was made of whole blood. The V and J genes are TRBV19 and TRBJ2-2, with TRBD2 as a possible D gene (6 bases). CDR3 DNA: TGTGCCAGTAGTAGCGGGGCGAACACCGGGGAGCTGTTTTTT. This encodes CASSSGANTGELFF.